Listed below are T cell receptor beta chains from one sample, sequenced in a study of T cell repertoires in cytomegalovirus infection. TCRdb reprocessed the reads via MiXCR and lists one record per CDR3 protein. Among more than 500,000 distinct CDR3 sequences listed, 16% were seen once. Sequencing was carried out using CD8+ T cells from PBMCs. The receptors originated from a human donor in good health (CMV status not recorded). Some clones in this sample may be carry-over from other donors' samples. CDR3s include the opening cysteine and the closing phenylalanine or tryptophan. The D gene is left open where the match is weak. Clone size is stated in some rows and not others, as once, few, many or a class when expanded.

J: TRBJ2-1; D: TRBD2; V: TRBV9; size: NA; CDR3: CASSERGSGGHPYNEQFF; DNA: TGTGCCAGCAGCGAGAGGGGGTCGGGAGGGCACCCCTACAATGAGCAGTTCTTC
J: TRBJ2-7; D: NA; V: TRBV6-1; size: NA; CDR3: CASSAAGVTYEQYF; DNA: TGTGCCAGCAGCGCAGCCGGGGTAACCTACGAGCAGTACTTC
J: TRBJ1-5; D: TRBD1; V: TRBV2; size: NA; CDR3: CASRVGQGSNQPQHF; DNA: TGTGCCAGCAGGGTGGGACAGGGTAGCAATCAGCCCCAGCATTTT
J: TRBJ2-3; D: TRBD2; V: TRBV7-9; size: many; CDR3: CASSLVTLAGVLTDTQYF; DNA: TGTGCCAGCAGCTTAGTTACTCTAGCGGGAGTTCTCACAGATACGCAGTATTTT
J: TRBJ2-7; D: TRBD1; V: TRBV7-2; size: many; CDR3: CASSLQGAVRGPTYEQYF; DNA: TGTGCCAGCAGCTTACAAGGGGCCGTCAGGGGGCCCACCTACGAGCAGTACTTC
J: TRBJ2-5; D: TRBD2; V: TRBV24-1; size: NA; CDR3: CATSDSTSWETQYF; DNA: TGTGCCACCAGTGATTCGACTAGCTGGGAGACCCAGTACTTC
J: TRBJ1-4; D: TRBD1; V: TRBV12-3/TRBV12-4; size: few; CDR3: CASSLDGRGYTNEKLFF; DNA: TGTGCCAGCAGTTTAGATGGCAGGGGGTATACTAATGAAAAACTGTTTTTT
J: TRBJ2-5; D: NA; V: TRBV19; size: once; CDR3: CASSMPRQETQYF; DNA: TGTGCCAGTAGTATGCCCAGACAAGAGACCCAGTACTTC
J: TRBJ1-1; D: NA; V: TRBV19; size: few; CDR3: CASRTEGRMGTEAFF; DNA: TGTGCCTCCCGGACTGAGGGTCGAATGGGCACTGAAGCTTTCTTT
J: TRBJ1-2; D: NA; V: TRBV7-9; size: NA; CDR3: CASSRGPTYGYTF; DNA: TGTGCCAGCAGCCGAGGACCGACCTATGGCTACACCTTC
J: TRBJ2-3; D: NA; V: TRBV7-6; size: NA; CDR3: CASSLWTHGDTQYF; DNA: TGTGCAAGCAGCTTGTGGACTCACGGGGATACGCAGTATTTT
J: TRBJ2-2; D: NA; V: TRBV19; size: few; CDR3: CASTNRLTGELFF; DNA: TGTGCCAGTACGAACAGGCTAACAGGGGAGCTGTTTTTT
J: TRBJ2-1; D: NA; V: TRBV27; size: few; CDR3: CASSSTTAFSYNEQFF; DNA: TGTGCCAGCAGTTCAACGACAGCTTTCTCCTACAATGAGCAGTTCTTC
J: TRBJ2-7; D: TRBD2; V: TRBV27; size: few; CDR3: CASSSGSGRAYEQYF; DNA: TGTGCCAGCAGTTCCGGGAGCGGGAGGGCTTACGAGCAGTACTTC
J: TRBJ2-5; D: NA; V: TRBV25-1; size: many; CDR3: CASSEEGVVETQYF; DNA: TGTGCCAGCAGTGAGGAGGGTGTTGTGGAGACCCAGTACTTC
J: TRBJ2-7; D: TRBD2; V: TRBV28; size: few; CDR3: CASSSGLAGTPYEQYF; DNA: TGTGCCAGCAGTTCTGGACTAGCGGGAACCCCCTACGAGCAGTACTTC
J: TRBJ2-6; D: TRBD2; V: TRBV27; size: many; CDR3: CASSGGGRFSGANVLTF; DNA: TGTGCCAGCAGCGGGGGGGGGAGGTTTTCTGGGGCCAACGTCCTGACTTTC
J: TRBJ2-1; D: TRBD2; V: TRBV6-6; size: few; CDR3: CASSYPLAGPGGNEQFF; DNA: TGTGCCAGCAGTTACCCCTTAGCGGGTCCTGGAGGGAATGAGCAGTTCTTC
J: TRBJ1-6; D: TRBD1; V: TRBV25-1; size: many; CDR3: CASRGRGTGYNSPLHF; DNA: TGTGCCAGCAGGGGCCGAGGGACAGGGTATAATTCACCCCTCCACTTT
J: TRBJ2-3; D: NA; V: TRBV27; size: NA; CDR3: CASSFRAGTDTQYF; DNA: TGTGCCAGCAGTTTCCGGGCTGGCACAGATACGCAGTATTTT
J: TRBJ2-1; D: TRBD2; V: TRBV2; size: many; CDR3: CASSRLAGGFNEQFF; DNA: TGTGCCAGCAGCCGCTTAGCGGGAGGTTTCAATGAGCAGTTCTTC
J: TRBJ1-6; D: NA; V: TRBV4-1; size: many; CDR3: CASSQDGNSPLHF; DNA: TGCGCCAGCAGCCAAGACGGTAATTCACCCCTCCACTTT
J: TRBJ2-1; D: TRBD2; V: TRBV20-1; size: NA; CDR3: CSARGTSRNEQFF; DNA: TGCAGTGCTAGAGGGACTAGCCGGAATGAGCAGTTCTTC
J: TRBJ2-1; D: TRBD1; V: TRBV7-2; size: many; CDR3: CASSPADREDEQFF; DNA: TGTGCCAGCAGCCCCGCGGACAGGGAAGATGAGCAGTTCTTC
J: TRBJ2-2; D: NA; V: TRBV7-9; size: many; CDR3: CASSFQIILNTGELFF; DNA: TGTGCCAGCAGCTTCCAAATCATCCTGAACACCGGGGAGCTGTTTTTT
J: TRBJ1-1; D: TRBD1; V: TRBV9; size: NA; CDR3: CASSALDRGQFEAFF; DNA: TGTGCCAGCAGCGCACTAGACAGGGGCCAGTTCGAAGCTTTCTTT
J: TRBJ2-7; D: NA; V: TRBV4-2; size: NA; CDR3: CASSHFLVSYEQYF; DNA: TGTGCCAGCAGCCATTTCTTGGTGAGCTACGAGCAGTACTTC
J: TRBJ1-5; D: NA; V: TRBV20-1; size: NA; CDR3: CSARDGGGSQPQHF; DNA: TGCAGTGCTAGAGACGGAGGGGGAAGTCAGCCCCAGCATTTT
J: TRBJ2-5; D: NA; V: TRBV7-8; size: many; CDR3: CASSSTRARSQETQYF; DNA: TGTGCCAGCAGCTCAACGCGGGCCAGAAGCCAAGAGACCCAGTACTTC
J: TRBJ2-7; D: TRBD1; V: TRBV27; size: once; CDR3: CASSFWRDRPSEQYF; DNA: TGTGCCAGCAGTTTTTGGAGGGACAGGCCGTCCGAGCAGTACTTC
J: TRBJ2-7; D: TRBD1; V: TRBV6-2/TRBV6-3; size: few; CDR3: CASRWDRGSYEQYF; DNA: TGTGCCAGCAGATGGGACAGAGGCTCCTACGAGCAGTACTTC
J: TRBJ2-7; D: TRBD2; V: TRBV5-6; size: NA; CDR3: CASSLALAGTLHEQYF; DNA: TGTGCCAGCAGCTTGGCCCTAGCGGGTACTCTCCACGAGCAGTACTTC
J: TRBJ2-1; D: NA; V: TRBV25-1; size: NA; CDR3: CASSESTWDEQFF; DNA: TGTGCCAGCAGTGAATCGACGTGGGATGAGCAGTTCTTC
J: TRBJ1-2; D: NA; V: TRBV4-1; size: NA; CDR3: CASSQASRGYTF; DNA: TGCGCCAGCAGCCAGGCGTCTAGGGGCTACACCTTC
J: TRBJ2-3; D: NA; V: TRBV7-9; size: NA; CDR3: CASSLASVAQGPDTQYF; DNA: TGTGCCAGCAGCTTAGCCTCGGTTGCTCAGGGTCCAGATACGCAGTATTTT
J: TRBJ2-1; D: NA; V: TRBV10-3; size: few; CDR3: CAIGGTNEQFF; DNA: TGTGCCATCGGGGGGACCAATGAGCAGTTCTTC
J: TRBJ2-1; D: NA; V: TRBV24-1; size: NA; CDR3: CATSDLPGESYNEQFF; DNA: TGTGCCACCAGTGATTTGCCGGGCGAATCCTACAATGAGCAGTTCTTC
J: TRBJ2-5; D: TRBD1; V: TRBV19; size: NA; CDR3: CAKPQEWDSQETQYF; DNA: TGTGCCAAACCTCAGGAGTGGGACAGCCAAGAGACCCAGTACTTC
J: TRBJ1-1; D: NA; V: TRBV11-2; size: few; CDR3: CASSPVQGMNTEAFF; DNA: TGTGCCAGCAGCCCCGTCCAGGGGATGAACACTGAAGCTTTCTTT
J: TRBJ1-4; D: TRBD1; V: TRBV7-8; size: NA; CDR3: CASSSDRVVEKLFF; DNA: TGTGCCAGCAGCTCGGACAGGGTTGTTGAAAAACTGTTTTTT
J: TRBJ2-1; D: TRBD2; V: TRBV7-9; size: many; CDR3: CASSFLAGSYNEQFF; DNA: TGTGCCAGCAGCTTTTTAGCGGGGTCCTACAATGAGCAGTTCTTC
J: TRBJ2-7; D: TRBD2; V: TRBV27; size: many; CDR3: CASSLSGLAYYEQYF; DNA: TGTGCCAGCAGTTTATCGGGACTAGCGTACTACGAGCAGTACTTC
J: TRBJ2-7; D: TRBD1; V: TRBV18; size: NA; CDR3: CASSARDRVYEQYF; DNA: TGTGCCAGCTCAGCAAGGGACAGGGTCTACGAGCAGTACTTC
J: TRBJ2-7; D: NA; V: TRBV5-1; size: many; CDR3: CASSFMRGISSYEQYF; DNA: TGCGCCAGCAGCTTTATGCGGGGCATCAGCTCCTACGAGCAGTACTTC
J: TRBJ2-7; D: TRBD1; V: TRBV7-9; size: many; CDR3: CASSSGTDSSYEQYF; DNA: TGTGCCAGCAGCTCCGGGACAGATAGCTCCTACGAGCAGTACTTC
J: TRBJ1-5; D: NA; V: TRBV4-1; size: many; CDR3: CASSQDWAAISSQHF; DNA: TGCGCCAGCAGCCAAGATTGGGCAGCAATCAGTTCCCAGCATTTT
J: TRBJ2-7; D: NA; V: TRBV27; size: few; CDR3: CASRPGGSYEQYF; DNA: TGTGCCAGCAGACCTGGGGGGTCTTACGAGCAGTACTTC
J: TRBJ1-1; D: TRBD1; V: TRBV2; size: few; CDR3: CERRTGRVNTEAFF; DNA: TGTGAGCGGAGGACAGGGAGGGTGAACACTGAAGCTTTCTTT
J: TRBJ2-5; D: TRBD2; V: TRBV20-1; size: NA; CDR3: CSAFSFGLAGVYETQYF; DNA: TGCAGTGCTTTCAGCTTCGGACTAGCGGGAGTATACGAGACCCAGTACTTC
J: TRBJ1-5; D: NA; V: TRBV27; size: NA; CDR3: CASSLDHNQPQHF; DNA: TGTGCCAGCAGTTTGGACCACAATCAGCCCCAGCATTTT
J: TRBJ2-5; D: NA; V: TRBV7-9; size: many; CDR3: CASSLLDGSETQYF; DNA: TGTGCCAGCAGCCTCCTAGACGGGAGTGAGACCCAGTACTTC
J: TRBJ1-6; D: NA; V: TRBV12-3/TRBV12-4; size: many; CDR3: CASSFSWSRGNSPLHF; DNA: TGTGCCAGCAGTTTTAGTTGGTCCCGGGGTAATTCACCCCTCCACTTT
J: TRBJ2-1; D: TRBD2; V: TRBV27; size: many; CDR3: CASSLVSGTSRFLEQFF; DNA: TGTGCCAGCAGTTTAGTGTCGGGGACTAGCCGCTTTTTGGAGCAGTTCTTC
J: TRBJ2-3; D: NA; V: TRBV4-1; size: NA; CDR3: CASSQAPSRTDTQYF; DNA: TGCGCCAGCAGCCAAGCCCCGTCACGCACAGATACGCAGTATTTT
J: TRBJ2-1; D: NA; V: TRBV27; size: NA; CDR3: CASSLNRVNNEQFF; DNA: TGTGCCAGCAGTTTAAACAGAGTCAACAATGAGCAGTTCTTC
J: TRBJ2-4; D: TRBD2; V: TRBV10-3; size: NA; CDR3: CAISESTSGAVKNIQYF; DNA: TGTGCCATCAGTGAGTCGACTAGCGGGGCGGTCAAAAACATTCAGTACTTC
J: TRBJ2-7; D: NA; V: TRBV7-9; size: many; CDR3: CASSLAGPFYEQYF; DNA: TGTGCCAGCAGCTTAGCAGGGCCTTTCTACGAGCAGTACTTC